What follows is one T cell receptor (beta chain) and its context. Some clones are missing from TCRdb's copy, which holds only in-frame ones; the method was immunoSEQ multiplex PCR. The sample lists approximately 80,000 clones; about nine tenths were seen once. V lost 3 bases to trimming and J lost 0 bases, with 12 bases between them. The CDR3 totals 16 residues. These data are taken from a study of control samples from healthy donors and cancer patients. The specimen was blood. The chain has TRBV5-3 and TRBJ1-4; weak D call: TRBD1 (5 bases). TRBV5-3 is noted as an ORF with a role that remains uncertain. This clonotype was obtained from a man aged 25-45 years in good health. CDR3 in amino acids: CARSSGGRATNEKLFF. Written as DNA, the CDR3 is TGTGCCAGAAGCTCGGGGGGAAGAGCAACTAATGAAAAACTGTTTTTT.